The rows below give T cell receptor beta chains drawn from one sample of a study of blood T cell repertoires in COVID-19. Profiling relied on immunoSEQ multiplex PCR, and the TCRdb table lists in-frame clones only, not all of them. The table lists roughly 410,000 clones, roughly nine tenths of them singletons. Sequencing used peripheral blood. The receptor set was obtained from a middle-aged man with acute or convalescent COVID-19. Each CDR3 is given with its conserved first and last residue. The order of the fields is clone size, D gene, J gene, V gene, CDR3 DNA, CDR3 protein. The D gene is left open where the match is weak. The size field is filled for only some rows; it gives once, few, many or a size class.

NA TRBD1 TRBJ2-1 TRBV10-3 TGTGCCAGCTCTCCGGGACAGAACTTCCATGAGCAGTTCTTC CASSPGQNFHEQFF
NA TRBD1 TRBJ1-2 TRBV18 TGTGCCAGCTCACGACAGGGTGTTGATGGCTACACCTTC CASSRQGVDGYTF
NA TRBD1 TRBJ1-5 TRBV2 TGTGCCAGCCGCCTCACAGGGGCCTACAATCAGCCCCAGCATTTT CASRLTGAYNQPQHF
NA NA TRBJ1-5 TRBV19 TGTGCCAGTAGTATTGACAGCCATAATAGCAATCAGCCCCAGCATTTT CASSIDSHNSNQPQHF
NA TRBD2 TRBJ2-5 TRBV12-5 TGTGCTAGTGGCCTCGGGGGACTAGCGGAGACCCAGTACTTC CASGLGGLAETQYF
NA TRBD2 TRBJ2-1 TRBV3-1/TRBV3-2 TGTGCCAGCAGCCCAGAGGGACTAGCGAATGAGCAGTTCTTC CASSPEGLANEQFF
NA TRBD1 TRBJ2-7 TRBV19 TGTGCCAGTAGTATCCAGGACAGGAGCTCCTACGAGCAGTACTTC CASSIQDRSSYEQYF
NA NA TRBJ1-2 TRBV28 TGTGCCAGCAGTTTTACCCTGACAGGCTCCTATGGCTACACCTTC CASSFTLTGSYGYTF
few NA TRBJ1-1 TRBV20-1 TGCAGTGCTGCAGGGAACACTGAAGCTTTCTTT CSAAGNTEAFF
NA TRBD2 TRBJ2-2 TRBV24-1 TGTGCCACCAGTCCGGGACTAGCGGGAGCGGGGGAGCTGTTTTTT CATSPGLAGAGELFF
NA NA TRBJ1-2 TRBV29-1 TGCAGCGCCGCCGGCGGAGACGGGTATGGCTACACCTTC CSAAGGDGYGYTF
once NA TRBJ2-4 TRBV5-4 TGTGCCAGCAGCTTGGCAGGACAGCTAGCCAAAAACATTCAGTACTTC CASSLAGQLAKNIQYF
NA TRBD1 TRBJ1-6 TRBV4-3 TGCGCCAGCAGCCATGGGACAGGGCTAGAAGCCCTCCACTTT CASSHGTGLEALHF
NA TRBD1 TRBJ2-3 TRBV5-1 TGCGCCAGCAGCTACTACGGACAGGGGAGCACAGATACGCAGTATTTT CASSYYGQGSTDTQYF
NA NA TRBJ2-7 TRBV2 TGTGCCAGCAGCTCGACAGGGAGGTCAGGCGAGCAGTACTTC CASSSTGRSGEQYF
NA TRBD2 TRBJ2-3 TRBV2 TGTGCCAGCACCCTAGGAGCTGGCGGGGGGGTTTTAGATACGCAGTATTTT CASTLGAGGGVLDTQYF
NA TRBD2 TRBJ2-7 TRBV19 TGTGCCAGTAAAGGTAGCGGGGAGTCCTACGAGCAGTACTTC CASKGSGESYEQYF
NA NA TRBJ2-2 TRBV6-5 TGTGCCAGCAGACTAGCCCGTAACACCGGGGAGCTGTTTTTT CASRLARNTGELFF
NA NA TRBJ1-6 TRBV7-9 TGTGCCAGCAGCTCCAATAATTCACCCCTCCACTTT CASSSNNSPLHF
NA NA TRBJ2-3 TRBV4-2 TGTGCCAGCAGCCAAGACCCCGGAGGGGCAGATACGCAGTATTTT CASSQDPGGADTQYF
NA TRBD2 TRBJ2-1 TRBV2 TGTGCCAGCATGAGCCTAGCGGGGATCTACAATGAGCAGTTCTTC CASMSLAGIYNEQFF
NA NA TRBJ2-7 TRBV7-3 TGTGCCAGCAGTCTTTGGAGAGGGTCCGAGCAGTACTTC CASSLWRGSEQYF
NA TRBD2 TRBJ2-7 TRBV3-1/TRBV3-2 TGTGCCAGCAGCCTTGGACTAGCGGCCTACGAGCAGTACTTC CASSLGLAAYEQYF
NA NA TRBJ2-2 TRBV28 TGTGCCAGCAGTTTCCGCAGGGAGAGGAGGGCCGGGGAGCTGTTTTTT CASSFRRERRAGELFF
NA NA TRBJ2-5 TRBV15 TGTGCCACCAGGGGGCTTCCAGAGACCCAGTACTTC CATRGLPETQYF
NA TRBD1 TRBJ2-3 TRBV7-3 TGTGCCAGCAGCCCCGGACAGGGCCCAGATACGCAGTATTTT CASSPGQGPDTQYF
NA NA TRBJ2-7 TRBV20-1 TGCAGTGCCCCGCTAGCGTACGAGCAGTACTTC CSAPLAYEQYF
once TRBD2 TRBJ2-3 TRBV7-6 TGTGCCAGCAGCTTAGCGCCTAGGCTAGCGGGGGGGCCGAATACGCAGTATTTT CASSLAPRLAGGPNTQYF
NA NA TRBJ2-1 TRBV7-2 TGTGCCAGCAGCCCCACCTATAGCGGTAATGAGCAGTTCTTC CASSPTYSGNEQFF
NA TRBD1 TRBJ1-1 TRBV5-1 TGCGCCAGCAGCTTGGGGCTCCGGGACAGGGACACTGAAGCTTTCTTT CASSLGLRDRDTEAFF
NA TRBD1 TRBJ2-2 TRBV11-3 TGTGCCAGCAGCCAGACAGGGGGTATCGGGGAGCTGTTTTTT CASSQTGGIGELFF